The text below deals with one T cell receptor (beta chain). These data are taken from a study of cytomegalovirus exposure and HLA in healthy donors. PCR was performed using 60 Vbeta and 13 Jbeta primers. Assay: immunoSEQ multiplex PCR; the TCRdb copy retains only in-frame clones and omits some. This sample contains some 84,000 clones. The V end lost 5 bases, the J end lost 13 bases, and 17 bases lay between the germline ends. Germline V gene sequence: CDR1 SGHTA, CDR2 FQGTGA. There are 12 residues in the CDR3. The TCR originated in a man in his forties or fifties in good health and CMV-seronegative. The sequenced sample consisted of PBMCs. The gene calls are TRBV7-3 and TRBJ1-2, with D possibly TRBD1 on 5 matching bases. The CDR3: CASSPGQGALTF. The DNA for the CDR3 is TGTGCCAGCAGCCCAGGGCAGGGTGCGCTCACCTTC.